The clone carrying this T cell receptor (beta chain) was detected a few times. The length of the CDR3 is 16 residues. Germline-derived CDR1 and CDR2 are LGHNA and YSLEER. Trimming took off 0 bases at V and 5 bases at J, with 17 bases between the two ends. These data come from a study of blood T cell repertoires in COVID-19. Study summary: Spain, Italy and the United States supplied samples that represented acute and convalescent COVID-19. PBMCs, B-cell-depleted T cells, or T cells provided the cDNA or gDNA that made up the material.

In the study's own analysis: Using reference gene primer amplification, nucleated cell counts were estimated. TCRdb's copy holds only in-frame clones and misses some; the assay was immunoSEQ multiplex PCR. V, J and clone size derive from that table, while D and trimming were established from the DNA sequence. The sample includes approximately 110,000 clones, around 83% of them seen just once. This clonotype was obtained from a man in his forties with acute or convalescent COVID-19. V and J are TRBV4-3 and TRBJ2-7, with D possibly matching TRBD2 (5 bases). Sequencing was carried out using peripheral blood. The CDR3 protein is CASSQDVRTPGHEQYF. Here the CDR3 DNA reads TGCGCCAGCAGCCAAGATGTAAGGACTCCCGGGCACGAGCAGTACTTC.